This TCR beta chain was observed in a study of T cells in Graves' hyperthyroidism and ophthalmopathy. Notes on the study in general: Blood also contained most expanded thyroid clonotypes above 0.001.

RNA transcripts were the template for amplifying TCR beta CDR3 regions. TCR CDR3 underwent first-round RT-PCR with the HTBI primer set. Each CDR3 protein is one row after TCRdb ran MiXCR on the multiplex PCR reads. The sample lists 350,000 to 400,000 distinct CDR3 sequences; just under 15% were seen once. Stable Graves' hyperthyroidism denoted no ophthalmopathy progression over 18 months. Orbital computed tomography and thyroid ultrasound, together with serum TRAb and thyroxine and clinical symptoms, were used for diagnoses. The CDR3 is made up of 13 amino acids. Germline-derived CDR1 and CDR2 are DFQATT and SNEGSKA (reference sequence). V was clipped by 3 bases and J by 2 bases; unmatched bases: 4. The table lists this clonotype with many counts. Its antigen is unknown.

This chain connects TRBV20-1 to TRBJ2-7, with TRBD1 matching over 7 bases. This sequence originates from a woman between 25 and 40 years old with Graves' hyperthyroidism. The specimen sequenced was blood. Written as DNA, the CDR3 is TGCAGTGCTAGGACAGGGCTTACCTACGAGCAGTACTTC. Amino acids: CSARTGLTYEQYF.